Described below is a single TCR beta chain sequence and its context. This clone has only a few counts. Its antigen has not been determined. Base qualities are missing; no much larger clone stands one base away. The library was made by the immunoSEQ multiplex PCR assay. TCRdb provides this immuneACCESS table in a form limited to in-frame rearrangements. Some clones are lacking; in checked studies, under half of them reflect an unresolved V gene, and why the rest are absent is not known. For this sample there are about 5,400 clones; over 9% appear just once. 2.2% of the sample comes from the top ten. The data belong to a study of tumour-infiltrating T cells in Burkitt lymphoma (TCRdb year 2020). About the full investigation: When TCR repertoire data were correlated with clinical outcome, productive clonality turned out to predict both overall and progression-free survival, independent of established prognosticators, age at diagnosis among them.

This receptor was identified in a human donor with diffuse large B-cell lymphoma. The source material was tumor tissue.

The CDR3 here reads CASSFPPTDGYTF. The nucleotides read TGTGCCAGCAGTTTCCCCCCTACGGATGGCTACACCTTC. The V and J segments used are TRBV28 and TRBJ1-2; no D gene can be assigned with confidence. The CDR3 runs 13 amino acids, cysteine and phenylalanine included. Only the CDR3 part of the read is kept: 39 bases, read in frame from the first base. V loses 3 bases of germline sequence and J loses 6 bases, and the interval between the two ends is 11 bases. The germline V gene gives CDR1 as MDHEN and CDR2 as SYDVKM.